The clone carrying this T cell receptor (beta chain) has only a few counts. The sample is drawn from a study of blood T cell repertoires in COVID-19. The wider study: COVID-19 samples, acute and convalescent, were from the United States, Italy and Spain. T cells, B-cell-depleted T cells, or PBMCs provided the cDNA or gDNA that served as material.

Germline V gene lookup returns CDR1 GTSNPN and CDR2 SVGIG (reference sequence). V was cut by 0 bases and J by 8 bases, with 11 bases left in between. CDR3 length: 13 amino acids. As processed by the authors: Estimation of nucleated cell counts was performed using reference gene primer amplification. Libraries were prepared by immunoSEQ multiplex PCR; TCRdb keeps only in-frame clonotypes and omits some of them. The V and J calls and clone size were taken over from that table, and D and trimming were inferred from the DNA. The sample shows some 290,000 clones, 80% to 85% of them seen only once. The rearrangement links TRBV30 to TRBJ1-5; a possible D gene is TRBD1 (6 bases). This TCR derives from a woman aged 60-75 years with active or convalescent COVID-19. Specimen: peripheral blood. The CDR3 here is CAWSVQGVEPQHF. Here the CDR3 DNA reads TGTGCCTGGAGTGTACAGGGAGTGGAGCCCCAGCATTTT.